This record looks at one T cell receptor (beta chain) sequence and its context. Sequenced by immunoSEQ multiplex PCR; TCRdb stores in-frame clones only, minus some. This table has some 130,000 clones, around 90% appearing once. Trimming stripped 1 base from V and 2 bases from J, with 2 bases between. The CDR3 is 12 amino acids. Per the germline V gene, CDR1 is LGHNA and CDR2 is YSLEER. This entry is derived from a study of blood T cell repertoires in COVID-19. This chain links TRBV4-3 with TRBJ1-1; D is uncertain. This sequence was found in a man in his sixties with COVID-19, enrolled during active disease. Sequencing input: peripheral blood. The CDR3 reads CASSQANTEAFF. The CDR3 nucleotides read TGCGCCAGCAGCCAAGCAAACACTGAAGCTTTCTTT.